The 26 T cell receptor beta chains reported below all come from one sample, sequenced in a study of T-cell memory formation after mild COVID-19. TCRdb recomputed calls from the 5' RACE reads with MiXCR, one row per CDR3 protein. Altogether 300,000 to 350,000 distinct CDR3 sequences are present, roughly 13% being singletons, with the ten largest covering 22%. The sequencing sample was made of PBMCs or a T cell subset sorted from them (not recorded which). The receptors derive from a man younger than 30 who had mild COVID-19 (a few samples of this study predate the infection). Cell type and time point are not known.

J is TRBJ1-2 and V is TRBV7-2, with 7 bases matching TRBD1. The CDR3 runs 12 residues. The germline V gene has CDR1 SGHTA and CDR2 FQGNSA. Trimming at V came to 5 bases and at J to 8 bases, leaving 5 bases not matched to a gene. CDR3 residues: CASSPPGQGYTF. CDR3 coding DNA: TGTGCCAGCAGCCCTCCGGGACAGGGCTACACCTTC. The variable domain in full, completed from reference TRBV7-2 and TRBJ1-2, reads GAGVSQSPSNKVTEKGKDVELRCDPISGHTALYWYRQSLGQGLEFLIYFQGNSAPDKSGLPSDRFSAERTGGSVSTLTIQRTQQEDSAVYLCASSPPGQGYTFGSGTRLTVV.

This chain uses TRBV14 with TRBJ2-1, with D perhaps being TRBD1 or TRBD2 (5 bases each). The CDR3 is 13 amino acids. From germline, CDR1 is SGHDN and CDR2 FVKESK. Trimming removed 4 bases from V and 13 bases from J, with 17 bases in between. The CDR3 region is CASSLWDGQSQFF. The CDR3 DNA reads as TGTGCCAGCAGCCTTTGGGACGGGCAGAGTCAGTTCTTC.

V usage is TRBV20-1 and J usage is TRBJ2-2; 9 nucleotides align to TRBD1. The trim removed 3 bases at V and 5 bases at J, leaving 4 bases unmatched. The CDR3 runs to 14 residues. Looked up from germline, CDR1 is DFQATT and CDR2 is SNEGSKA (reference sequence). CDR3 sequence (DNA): TGCAGTGCTAGTACAGGGGGCCAGACCGGGGAGCTGTTTTTT. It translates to CSASTGGQTGELFF.

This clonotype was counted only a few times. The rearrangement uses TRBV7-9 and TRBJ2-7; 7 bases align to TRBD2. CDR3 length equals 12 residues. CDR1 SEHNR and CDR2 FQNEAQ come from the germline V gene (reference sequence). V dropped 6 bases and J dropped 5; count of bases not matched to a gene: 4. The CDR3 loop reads CASSIAGNEQYV. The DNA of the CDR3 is TGTGCCAGCAGTATAGCGGGCAACGAGCAGTACGTC.

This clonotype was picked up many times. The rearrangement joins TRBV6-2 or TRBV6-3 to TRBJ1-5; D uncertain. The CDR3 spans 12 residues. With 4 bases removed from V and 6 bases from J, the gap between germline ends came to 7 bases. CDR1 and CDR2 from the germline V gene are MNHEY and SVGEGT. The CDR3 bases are TGTGCCAGCAGTTCGGGAGGTCAGCCCCAGCATTTT. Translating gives CASSSGGQPQHF.

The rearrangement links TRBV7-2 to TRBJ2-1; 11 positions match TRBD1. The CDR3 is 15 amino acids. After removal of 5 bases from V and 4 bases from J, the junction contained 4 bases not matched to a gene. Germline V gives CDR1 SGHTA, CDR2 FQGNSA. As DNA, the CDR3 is TGTGCCAGCAGCCCGGACAGGGGGCCTTACAATGAGCAGTTCTTC. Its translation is CASSPDRGPYNEQFF. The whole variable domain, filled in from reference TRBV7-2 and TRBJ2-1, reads GAGVSQSPSNKVTEKGKDVELRCDPISGHTALYWYRQSLGQGLEFLIYFQGNSAPDKSGLPSDRFSAERTGGSVSTLTIQRTQQEDSAVYLCASSPDRGPYNEQFFGPGTRLTVL.

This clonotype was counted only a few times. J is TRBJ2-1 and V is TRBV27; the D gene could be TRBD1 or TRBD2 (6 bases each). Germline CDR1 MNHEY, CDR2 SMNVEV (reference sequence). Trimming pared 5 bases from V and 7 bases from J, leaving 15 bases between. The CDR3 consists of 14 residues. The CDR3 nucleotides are TGTGCCAGCAGTATTGGGGGGCCCCCGAATGAGCAGTTCTTC. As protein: CASSIGGPPNEQFF.

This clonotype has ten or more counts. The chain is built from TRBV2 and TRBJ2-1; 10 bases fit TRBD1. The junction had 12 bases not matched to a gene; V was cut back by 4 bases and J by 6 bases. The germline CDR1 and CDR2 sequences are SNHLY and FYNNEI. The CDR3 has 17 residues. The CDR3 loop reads CASSGAAGTGEVNEQFF. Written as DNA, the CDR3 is TGTGCCAGCAGTGGGGCCGCCGGGACAGGGGAGGTCAATGAGCAGTTCTTC.

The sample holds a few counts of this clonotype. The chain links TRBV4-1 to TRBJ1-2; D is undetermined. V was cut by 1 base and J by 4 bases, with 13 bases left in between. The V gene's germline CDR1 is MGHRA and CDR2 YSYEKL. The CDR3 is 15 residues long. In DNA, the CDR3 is TGCGCCAGCAGCCAAGCTAGAACAGCCCTCTATGGCTACACCTTC. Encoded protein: CASSQARTALYGYTF.

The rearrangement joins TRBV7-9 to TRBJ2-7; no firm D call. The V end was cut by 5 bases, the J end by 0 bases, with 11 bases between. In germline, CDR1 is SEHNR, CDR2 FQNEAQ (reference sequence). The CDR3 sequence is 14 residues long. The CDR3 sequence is CASSRTDSSYEQYF. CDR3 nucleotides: TGTGCCAGCAGCAGGACGGATAGCTCCTACGAGCAGTACTTC. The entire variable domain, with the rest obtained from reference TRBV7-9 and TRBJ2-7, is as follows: DTGVSQNPRHKITKRGQNVTFRCDPISEHNRLYWYRQTLGQGPEFLTYFQNEAQLEKSRLLSDRFSAERPKGSFSTLEIQRTEQGDSAMYLCASSRTDSSYEQYFGPGTRLTVT.

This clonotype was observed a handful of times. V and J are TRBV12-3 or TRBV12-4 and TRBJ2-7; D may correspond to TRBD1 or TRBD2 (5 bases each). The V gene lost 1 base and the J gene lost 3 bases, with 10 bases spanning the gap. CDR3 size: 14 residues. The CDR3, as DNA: TGTGCCAGCAGTTTAGTAGGGGCGGGCTACGAGCAGTACTTC. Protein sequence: CASSLVGAGYEQYF.

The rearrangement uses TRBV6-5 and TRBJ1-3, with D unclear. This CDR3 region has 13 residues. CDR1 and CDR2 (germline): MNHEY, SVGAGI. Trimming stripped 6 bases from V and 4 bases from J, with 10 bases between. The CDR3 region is CASSRLPGNTIYF. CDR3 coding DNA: TGTGCCAGCAGCAGGCTTCCCGGAAACACCATATATTTT.

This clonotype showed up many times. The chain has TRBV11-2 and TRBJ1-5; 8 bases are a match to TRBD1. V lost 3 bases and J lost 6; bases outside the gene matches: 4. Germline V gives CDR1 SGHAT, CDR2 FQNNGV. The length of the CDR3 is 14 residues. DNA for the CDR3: TGTGCCAGCAGCTTCGACAGGGGTGGTCAGCCCCAGCATTTT. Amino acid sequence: CASSFDRGGQPQHF.

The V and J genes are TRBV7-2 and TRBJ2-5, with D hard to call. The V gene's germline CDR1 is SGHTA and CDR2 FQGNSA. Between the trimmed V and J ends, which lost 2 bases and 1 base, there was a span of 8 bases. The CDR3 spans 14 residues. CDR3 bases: TGTGCCAGCAGCTTAAGGGATCCCCAAGAGACCCAGTACTTC. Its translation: CASSLRDPQETQYF.

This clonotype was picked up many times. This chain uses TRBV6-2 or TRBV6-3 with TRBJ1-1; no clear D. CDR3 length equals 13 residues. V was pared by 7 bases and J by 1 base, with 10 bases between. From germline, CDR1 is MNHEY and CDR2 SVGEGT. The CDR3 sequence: CASTNGRNTEAFF. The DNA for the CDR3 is TGTGCCAGCACCAACGGGAGGAACACTGAAGCTTTCTTT.

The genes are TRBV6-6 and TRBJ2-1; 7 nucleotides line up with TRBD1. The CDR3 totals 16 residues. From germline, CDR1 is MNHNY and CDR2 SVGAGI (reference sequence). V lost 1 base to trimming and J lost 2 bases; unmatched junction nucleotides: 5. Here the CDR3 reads CASSYLTGSPYNEQFF. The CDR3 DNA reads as TGTGCCAGCAGTTACTTGACAGGGAGCCCCTACAATGAGCAGTTCTTC.

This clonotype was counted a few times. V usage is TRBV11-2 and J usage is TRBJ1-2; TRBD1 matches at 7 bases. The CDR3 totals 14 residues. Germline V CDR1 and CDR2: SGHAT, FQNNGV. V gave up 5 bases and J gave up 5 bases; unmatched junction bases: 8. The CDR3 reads CASSRDSQNYGYTF. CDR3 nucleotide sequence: TGTGCCAGCAGCCGGGACAGCCAAAATTATGGCTACACCTTC. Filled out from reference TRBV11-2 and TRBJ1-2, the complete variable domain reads EAGVAQSPRYKIIEKRQSVAFWCNPISGHATLYWYQQILGQGPKLLIQFQNNGVVDDSQLPKDRFSAERLKGVDSTLKIQPAKLEDSAVYLCASSRDSQNYGYTFGSGTRLTVV.

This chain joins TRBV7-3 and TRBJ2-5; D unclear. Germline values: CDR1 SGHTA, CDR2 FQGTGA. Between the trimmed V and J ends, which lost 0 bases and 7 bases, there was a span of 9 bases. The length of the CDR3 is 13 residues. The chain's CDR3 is CASSLTGSGTQYF. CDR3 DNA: TGTGCCAGCAGCTTAACCGGATCGGGGACCCAGTACTTC.

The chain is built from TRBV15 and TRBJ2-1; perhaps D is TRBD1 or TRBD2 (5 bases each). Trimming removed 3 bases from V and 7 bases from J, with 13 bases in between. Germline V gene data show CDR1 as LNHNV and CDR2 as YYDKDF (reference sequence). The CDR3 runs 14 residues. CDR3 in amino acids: CATSSWDRGNEQFF. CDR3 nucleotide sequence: TGTGCCACCAGCAGTTGGGACCGCGGGAATGAGCAGTTCTTC.

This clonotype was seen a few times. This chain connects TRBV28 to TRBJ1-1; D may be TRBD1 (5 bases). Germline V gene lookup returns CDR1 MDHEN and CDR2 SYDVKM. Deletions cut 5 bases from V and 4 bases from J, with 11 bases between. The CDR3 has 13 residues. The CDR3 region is CASSPAGVTEAFF. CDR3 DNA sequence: TGTGCCAGCAGTCCGGCGGGGGTCACTGAAGCTTTCTTT.

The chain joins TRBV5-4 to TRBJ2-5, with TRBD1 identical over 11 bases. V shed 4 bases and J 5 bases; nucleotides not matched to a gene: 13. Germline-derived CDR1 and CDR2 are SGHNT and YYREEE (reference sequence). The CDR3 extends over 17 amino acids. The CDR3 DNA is TGTGCCAGCAGCCCACGGAGAGGACAGGGGGCGGGGGAGACCCAGTACTTC. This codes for CASSPRRGQGAGETQYF.

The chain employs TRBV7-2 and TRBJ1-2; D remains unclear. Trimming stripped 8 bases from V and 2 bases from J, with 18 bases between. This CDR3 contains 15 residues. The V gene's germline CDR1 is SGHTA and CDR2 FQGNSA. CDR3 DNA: TGTGCCAGCTCCGGAGTCCCGGGGTTGAACTATGGCTACACCTTC. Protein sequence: CASSGVPGLNYGYTF.

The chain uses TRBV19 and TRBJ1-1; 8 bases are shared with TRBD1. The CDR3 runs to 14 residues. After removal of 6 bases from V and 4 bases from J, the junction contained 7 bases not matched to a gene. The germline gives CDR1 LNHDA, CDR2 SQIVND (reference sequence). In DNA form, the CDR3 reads TGTGCCAGTAGGCCTGGACAGGGTAGCACTGAAGCTTTCTTT. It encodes CASRPGQGSTEAFF.

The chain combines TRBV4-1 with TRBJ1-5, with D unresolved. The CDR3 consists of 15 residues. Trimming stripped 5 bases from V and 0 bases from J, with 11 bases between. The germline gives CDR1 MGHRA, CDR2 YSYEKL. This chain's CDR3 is CASSEGSTSNQPQHF. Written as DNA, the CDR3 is TGCGCCAGCAGCGAAGGCTCCACTAGCAATCAGCCCCAGCATTTT.

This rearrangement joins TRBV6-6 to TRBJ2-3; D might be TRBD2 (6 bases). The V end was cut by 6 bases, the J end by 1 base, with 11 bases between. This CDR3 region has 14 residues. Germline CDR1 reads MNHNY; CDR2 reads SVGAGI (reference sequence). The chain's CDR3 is CASRGGFGTDTQYF. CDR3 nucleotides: TGTGCCAGCAGGGGAGGATTTGGCACAGATACGCAGTATTTT.

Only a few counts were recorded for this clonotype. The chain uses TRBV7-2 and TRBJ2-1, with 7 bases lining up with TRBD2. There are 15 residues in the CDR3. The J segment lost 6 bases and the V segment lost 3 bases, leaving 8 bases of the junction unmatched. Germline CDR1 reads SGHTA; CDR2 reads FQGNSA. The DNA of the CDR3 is TGTGCCAGCAGCTTCCGGGGGGTTAACAGCAATGAGCAGTTCTTC. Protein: CASSFRGVNSNEQFF.